This T cell receptor (beta chain) was identified during a study of blood T cell repertoires in COVID-19. Overall study context: PBMCs, B-cell-depleted T cells, or T cells provided the cDNA or gDNA that made up the material.

TCRdb keeps only in-frame clones here, not all; method: immunoSEQ multiplex PCR. Altogether some 200,000 clones are present, roughly 80% being singletons, with the ten largest covering approximately 12%. This CDR3 is built from 14 residues. Germline loops: CDR1 SGHRS, CDR2 YFSETQ. Trimming at V came to 4 bases and at J to 4 bases, leaving 7 bases not matched to a gene. The cohort comprised adults aged about 18 to 100 years residing in approximately 22 US areas. Each participant's cohort was designated according to participant-reported clinical history. Each recovered donor of Cohort 3 presented with two negative PCRs, clearance, or symptom resolution.

The sample was PBMCs or T cells enriched from blood (not recorded which). The chain combines TRBV5-1 with TRBJ2-5; TRBD1 agrees at 7 bases. The sequence came from a man in his forties who had recovered from COVID-19. CDR3 sequence (DNA): TGCGCCAGCAGCCAGGGACAGAGATTAGAGACCCAGTACTTC. Translating it yields CASSQGQRLETQYF.